This is a list of T cell receptor beta chains from one sample in a study of blood T cells in healthy people across ages. TCRdb re-called the 5' RACE reads through MiXCR, storing one row per CDR3 protein. The table lists around 520,000 distinct CDR3 sequences, approximately 26% of them singletons. Another study also made use of these data, one on T cells of mothers and their children.

The specimen sequenced was blood. Receptors originate from a boy aged 2-15 years in good health. CDR3s include the opening cysteine and the closing phenylalanine or tryptophan. A D gene is named only where the DNA matches it firmly. Not all rows give a size; the values are once, few, many and, for expanded clones, a class.

clone_size | j_call | v_call | d_call | cdr3_nt | cdr3_aa
once | TRBJ1-3 | TRBV6-5 | TRBD1 | TGTGCCAGCAGGGGGGACAGGGGTGCTGGAAACACCATATATTTT | CASRGDRGAGNTIYF
NA | TRBJ2-5 | TRBV7-6 | TRBD2 | TGTGCCAGCAGCTTAGCTAGCGGGAGGGCCGGGGAGACCCAGTACTTC | CASSLASGRAGETQYF
many | TRBJ2-3 | TRBV11-2 | NA | TGTGCCAGCAACCAGGGGGCATTCCTAGCGGATACAGATACGCAGTATTTT | CASNQGAFLADTDTQYF
NA | TRBJ2-5 | TRBV6-5 | TRBD2 | TGTGCCAGCAGTTACGGCACTAGCGGGGGGCCTCTAGAGACCCAGTACTTC | CASSYGTSGGPLETQYF
few | TRBJ2-3 | TRBV4-3 | NA | TGCGCCAGCAGCCAAGGGATGGGTGCGGGCGGCACAGATACGCAGTATTTT | CASSQGMGAGGTDTQYF
NA | TRBJ2-3 | TRBV27 | TRBD1 | TGTGCTAGCAATCCGGGGGACAGGGGATTCACAGATACGCAGTATTTT | CASNPGDRGFTDTQYF
NA | TRBJ2-4 | TRBV11-2 | NA | TGTGCCAGCAGCTTAGATAGCGCCGGGAACATTCAGTACTTC | CASSLDSAGNIQYF
NA | TRBJ2-1 | TRBV14 | TRBD2 | TGTGCCAGCAGCCAAAGGTCCGGGACTAGCGGGAGAAATGAGCAGTTCTTC | CASSQRSGTSGRNEQFF
few | TRBJ2-1 | TRBV9 | TRBD2 | TGTGCCAGCAGCAACCGACTAGCGGGGTACCTAAACTCCTACAATGAGCAGTTCTTC | CASSNRLAGYLNSYNEQFF
NA | TRBJ1-3 | TRBV6-1 | TRBD1 | TGTGCCAGCGGGAGGGGGCAGAGCTCTGGAAACACCATATATTTT | CASGRGQSSGNTIYF
NA | TRBJ1-1 | TRBV4-3 | NA | TGCGCCAGCAGCCAAGTTTGCAGGGAAGCTTTCTTT | CASSQVCREAFF
NA | TRBJ2-7 | TRBV29-1 | NA | TGCAGCGTTGACGGGCAGGGGGGGTACGAGCAGTACTTC | CSVDGQGGYEQYF
few | TRBJ1-3 | TRBV28 | NA | TGTGCCAGCAGTTTCCCTTTCTCGGAGGGAAACACCATATATTTT | CASSFPFSEGNTIYF
few | TRBJ2-5 | TRBV6-1 | TRBD2 | TGTGCCAGCAGTGTTAGTGGAGCGGGGCAAGAGACCCAGTACTTC | CASSVSGAGQETQYF
NA | TRBJ2-1 | TRBV15 | NA | TGTGCCACCAGGGAGAGTAATGAGCAGTTCTTC | CATRESNEQFF
NA | TRBJ1-4 | TRBV7-9 | NA | TGTGCCAGCAGCTTAGAAAGGGGGAATGAAAAACTGTTTTTT | CASSLERGNEKLFF
few | TRBJ1-2 | TRBV6-5 | NA | TGTGCCAGCGCACGGGAGTGGGGTGGCTACACCTTC | CASAREWGGYTF
many | TRBJ1-2 | TRBV7-9 | TRBD1 | TGTGCCAGCAGCTACAGGGGTGGCTACACCTTC | CASSYRGGYTF
NA | TRBJ2-3 | TRBV6-2/TRBV6-3 | TRBD2 | TGTGCCAACAGTTTACTAGCGGGGGGGCCAGATACGCAGTATTTT | CANSLLAGGPDTQYF
few | TRBJ1-5 | TRBV6-5 | TRBD1 | TGTGCCAGCAGCGTCAGGGGGGGAAGCAATCAGCCCCAGCATTTT | CASSVRGGSNQPQHF
NA | TRBJ2-1 | TRBV7-2 | NA | TGTGCCAACAGCCAACGGGCTCCTCGGGGGGAGCAGTTCTTC | CANSQRAPRGEQFF
few | TRBJ2-5 | TRBV14 | TRBD2 | TGTGCCAGCAGCCAAAACCCGGGACTAGCGGGAATTGTCCGGGAGACCCAGTACTTC | CASSQNPGLAGIVRETQYF
NA | TRBJ1-1 | TRBV29-1 | NA | TGCAGCGTTGTAGTGGGGGGACGGCACACTGAAGCTTTCTTT | CSVVVGGRHTEAFF
many | TRBJ2-6 | TRBV5-1 | NA | TGCGCCAGCAGCCAGAGGGGCTCTGGGGCCAACGTCCTGACTTTC | CASSQRGSGANVLTF
few | TRBJ2-5 | TRBV7-6 | TRBD2 | TGTGCCAGCAGCCTAGCGGGGTCCTCCCAAGAGACCCAGTACTTC | CASSLAGSSQETQYF
few | TRBJ2-2 | TRBV29-1 | NA | TGCAGCGTTAATCAGGAGGGGACCGGGGAGCTGTTTTTT | CSVNQEGTGELFF
NA | TRBJ2-7 | TRBV7-9 | NA | TGTGCCGGTGGACAGAGAGCCTACGAGCAGTACTTC | CAGGQRAYEQYF
NA | TRBJ2-1 | TRBV7-9 | NA | TGTGCCAGCAGCTTGGGCCTGGGGGGGCCCTACAATGAGCAGTTCTTC | CASSLGLGGPYNEQFF
NA | TRBJ2-1 | TRBV29-1 | TRBD2 | TGCAGCGTTGATACGCGGGAGTACAATGAGCAGTTCTTC | CSVDTREYNEQFF
NA | TRBJ1-2 | TRBV12-3/TRBV12-4 | TRBD1 | TGTGCCAGCAGTCTCCGGACAGGGGTTGGCTACACCTTC | CASSLRTGVGYTF
few | TRBJ2-1 | TRBV27 | NA | TGTGCCAGCAGAGGGGTCGACAATGAGCAGTTCTTC | CASRGVDNEQFF
NA | TRBJ1-4 | TRBV18 | NA | TGTGCCAGCTCACTACGGTCGAGTAATGAAAAACTGTTTTTT | CASSLRSSNEKLFF
NA | TRBJ1-6 | TRBV19 | NA | TGTGCCAGTAGTCTGAGGGGCTCCTATAATTCACCCCTCCACTTT | CASSLRGSYNSPLHF
many | TRBJ2-5 | TRBV7-2 | TRBD2 | TGTGCCAGCAGCTTAGCGGGAGGGCCGGAGACCCAGTACTTC | CASSLAGGPETQYF
NA | TRBJ2-5 | TRBV4-3 | NA | TGCGCCAGCAGCCAGGAAGTCGGGACCCAGTACTTC | CASSQEVGTQYF
NA | TRBJ2-1 | TRBV10-3 | NA | TGTGCCATCAGTGCTAGCGACAATGAGCAGTTCTTC | CAISASDNEQFF
NA | TRBJ2-5 | TRBV29-1 | TRBD1 | TGCAGCGTTGATAACACCAGGGACAGACTCCAAGAGACCCAGTACTTC | CSVDNTRDRLQETQYF
NA | TRBJ2-5 | TRBV10-2 | TRBD1 | TGCGCCAGCAGTGACGCCGGGACAGGGTTGGAGGAGACCCAGCACTTC | CASSDAGTGLEETQHF
many | TRBJ2-3 | TRBV6-2/TRBV6-3 | NA | TGTGCCAGCAGTCCATCCGAAACAGATACGCAGTATTTT | CASSPSETDTQYF
NA | TRBJ2-5 | TRBV21-1 | NA | TGTGCCAGCAGCAGCGACAGGGCCCAAGAGACCCAGTACTTC | CASSSDRAQETQYF
few | TRBJ2-7 | TRBV29-1 | TRBD2 | TGCAGCGTTGAGACCGGGACTAAAAAGGACGAGCAGTACTTC | CSVETGTKKDEQYF
NA | TRBJ1-2 | TRBV5-1 | TRBD1 | TGCGCCAGCAGCTTGGGGACAGGGGGCGATGGCTACACCTTC | CASSLGTGGDGYTF
NA | TRBJ2-5 | TRBV24-1 | NA | TGTGCCACCAGTGATTCCACAGACAGGCCTGAAGAGACCCAGTACTTC | CATSDSTDRPEETQYF
once | TRBJ2-1 | TRBV7-2 | NA | TGTGCCAGCAGGTGGACTGGCCCTGGGGATGAGCAGTTCTTC | CASRWTGPGDEQFF
NA | TRBJ1-1 | TRBV9 | NA | TGTGCCAGCAGTCCCTCACAGGGCGCGAACACTGAAGCTTTCTTT | CASSPSQGANTEAFF
NA | TRBJ2-5 | TRBV20-1 | NA | TGCAGTGCTAAAAAGGGGGGGGGCAGTGAGACCCAGTACTTC | CSAKKGGGSETQYF
few | TRBJ2-7 | TRBV12-5 | NA | TGTGCTAGTGGTTTGGTATGGGGCTACGAGCAGTACTTC | CASGLVWGYEQYF
NA | TRBJ2-5 | TRBV28 | NA | TGTGCCAGCAGCCCATTAACTAGTGCCCAAGAGACCCAGTACTTC | CASSPLTSAQETQYF
NA | TRBJ2-5 | TRBV7-6 | NA | TGTGCCAGCAGCCCCTTAGCAGAGACCCAGTACTTC | CASSPLAETQYF
few | TRBJ1-1 | TRBV13 | NA | TGTGCCAGCAGCTTAGGCAGGCCAAAATCTTTCTTT | CASSLGRPKSFF
NA | TRBJ1-2 | TRBV9 | NA | TGTGCCAGCAGCGTAGATAGCGGTCCTAATGGCTACACCTTC | CASSVDSGPNGYTF
few | TRBJ2-3 | TRBV5-5 | TRBD1 | TGTGCCAGCAACCCACAGGGGACAGATACGCAGTATTTT | CASNPQGTDTQYF